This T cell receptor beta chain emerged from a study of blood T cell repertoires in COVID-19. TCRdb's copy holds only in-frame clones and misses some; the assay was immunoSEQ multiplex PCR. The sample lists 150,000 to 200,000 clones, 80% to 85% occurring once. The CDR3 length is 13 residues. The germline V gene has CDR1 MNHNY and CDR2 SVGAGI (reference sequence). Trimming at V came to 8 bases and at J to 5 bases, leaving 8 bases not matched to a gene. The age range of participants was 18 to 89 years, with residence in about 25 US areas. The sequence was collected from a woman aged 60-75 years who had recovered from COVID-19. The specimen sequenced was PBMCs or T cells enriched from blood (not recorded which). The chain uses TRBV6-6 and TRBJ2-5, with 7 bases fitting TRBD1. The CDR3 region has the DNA TGTGCCAGCGGCCGAGGGGGCGCGGAGACCCAGTACTTC. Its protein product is CASGRGGAETQYF.